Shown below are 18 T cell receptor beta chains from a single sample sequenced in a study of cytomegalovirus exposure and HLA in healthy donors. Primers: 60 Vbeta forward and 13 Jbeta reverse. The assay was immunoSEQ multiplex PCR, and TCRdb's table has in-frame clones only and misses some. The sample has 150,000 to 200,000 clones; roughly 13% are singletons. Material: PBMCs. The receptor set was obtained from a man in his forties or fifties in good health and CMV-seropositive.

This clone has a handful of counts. The DNA of the CDR3 is TGCGCCAGCAGCCAAGACCCTAGCGGGGGGGCTCAGACCCAGTACTTC. Protein: CASSQDPSGGAQTQYF. The V call is TRBV4-1, the J call TRBJ2-5; 12 bases are a match to TRBD2. This CDR3 contains 16 residues. Germline-derived CDR1 and CDR2 are MGHRA and YSYEKL. Germline trimming cut 0 bases from V and 6 bases from J; bases unmatched to any gene: 5.

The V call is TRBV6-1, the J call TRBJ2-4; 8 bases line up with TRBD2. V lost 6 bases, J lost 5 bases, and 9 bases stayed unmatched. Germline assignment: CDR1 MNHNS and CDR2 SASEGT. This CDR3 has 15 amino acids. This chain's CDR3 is CASSRVRGAENIQYF. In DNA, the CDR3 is TGTGCCAGCAGCCGAGTGCGGGGGGCTGAAAACATTCAGTACTTC.

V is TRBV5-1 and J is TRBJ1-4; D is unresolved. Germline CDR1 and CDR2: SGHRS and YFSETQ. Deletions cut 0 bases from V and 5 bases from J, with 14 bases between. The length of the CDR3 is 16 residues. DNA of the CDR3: TGCGCCAGCAGCTTGGATTACTCCGGGGAAAATGAAAAACTGTTTTTT. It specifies CASSLDYSGENEKLFF. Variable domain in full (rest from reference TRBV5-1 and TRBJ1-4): KAGVTQTPRYLIKTRGQQVTLSCSPISGHRSVSWYQQTPGQGLQFLFEYFSETQRNKGNFPGRFSGRQFSNSRSEMNVSTLELGDSALYLCASSLDYSGENEKLFFGSGTQLSVL.

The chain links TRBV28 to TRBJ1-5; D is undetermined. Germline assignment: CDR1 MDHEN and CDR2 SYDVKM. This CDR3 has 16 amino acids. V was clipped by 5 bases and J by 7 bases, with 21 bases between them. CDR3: CASSLPGTVRNQPQHF. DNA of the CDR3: TGTGCCAGCAGTCTCCCAGGAACAGTCCGTAACCAGCCCCAGCATTTT.

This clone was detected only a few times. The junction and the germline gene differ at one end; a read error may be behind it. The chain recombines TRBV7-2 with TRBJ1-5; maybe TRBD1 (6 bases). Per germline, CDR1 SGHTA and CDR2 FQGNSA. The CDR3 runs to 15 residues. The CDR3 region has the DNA TGTGCCAGCAGCTCAGTACAGGGATTCAATCAGCACCAGCATTTT. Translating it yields CASSSVQGFNQHQHF.

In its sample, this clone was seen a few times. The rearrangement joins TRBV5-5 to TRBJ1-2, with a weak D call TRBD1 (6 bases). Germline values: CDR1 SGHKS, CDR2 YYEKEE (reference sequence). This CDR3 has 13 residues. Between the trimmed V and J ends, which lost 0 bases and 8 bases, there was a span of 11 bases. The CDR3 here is CASSLAQGYGYTF. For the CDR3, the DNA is TGTGCCAGCAGCTTGGCCCAGGGGTACGGCTACACCTTC.

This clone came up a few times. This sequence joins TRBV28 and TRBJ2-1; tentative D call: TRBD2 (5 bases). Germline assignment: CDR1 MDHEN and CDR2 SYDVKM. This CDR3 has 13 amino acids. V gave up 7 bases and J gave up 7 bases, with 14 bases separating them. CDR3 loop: CASKRSPGNEQFF. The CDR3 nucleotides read TGTGCCAGCAAGAGAAGCCCGGGGAATGAGCAGTTCTTC.

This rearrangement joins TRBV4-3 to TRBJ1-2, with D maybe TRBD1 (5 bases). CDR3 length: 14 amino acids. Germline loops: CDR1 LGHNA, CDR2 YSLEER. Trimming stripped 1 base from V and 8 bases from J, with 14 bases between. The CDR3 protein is CASSQAQGLGGYTF. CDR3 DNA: TGCGCCAGCAGCCAAGCCCAGGGCCTGGGAGGCTACACCTTC.

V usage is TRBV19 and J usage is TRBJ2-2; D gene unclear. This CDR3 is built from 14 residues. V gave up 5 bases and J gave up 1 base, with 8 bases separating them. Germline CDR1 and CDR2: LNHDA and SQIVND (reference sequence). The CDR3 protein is CASSEFVNTGELFF. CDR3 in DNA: TGTGCCAGTAGTGAGTTTGTGAACACCGGGGAGCTGTTTTTT.

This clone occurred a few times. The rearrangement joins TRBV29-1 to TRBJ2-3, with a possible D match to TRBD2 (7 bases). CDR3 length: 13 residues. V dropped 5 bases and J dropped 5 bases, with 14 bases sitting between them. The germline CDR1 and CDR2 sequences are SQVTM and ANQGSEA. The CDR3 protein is CSVRRGAVDTQYF. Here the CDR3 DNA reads TGCAGCGTTCGACGGGGGGCGGTAGATACGCAGTATTTT.

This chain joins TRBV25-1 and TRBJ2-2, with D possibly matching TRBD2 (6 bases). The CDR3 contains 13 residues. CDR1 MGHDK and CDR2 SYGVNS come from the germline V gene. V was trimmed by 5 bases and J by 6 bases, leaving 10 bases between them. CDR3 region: CASSRGIAGELFF. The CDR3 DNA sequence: TGTGCCAGCAGTCGCGGGATCGCCGGGGAGCTGTTTTTT.

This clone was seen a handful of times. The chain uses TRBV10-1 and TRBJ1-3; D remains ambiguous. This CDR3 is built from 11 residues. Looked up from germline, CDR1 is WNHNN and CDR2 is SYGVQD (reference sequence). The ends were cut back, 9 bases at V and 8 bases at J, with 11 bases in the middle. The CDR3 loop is CARAVWDTIYF. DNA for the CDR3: TGCGCCAGAGCGGTATGGGACACCATATATTTT.

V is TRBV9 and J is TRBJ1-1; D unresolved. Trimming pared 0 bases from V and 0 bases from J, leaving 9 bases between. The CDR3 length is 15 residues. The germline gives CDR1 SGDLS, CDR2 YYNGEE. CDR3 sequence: CASSVASRMNTEAFF. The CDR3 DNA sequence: TGTGCCAGCAGCGTAGCTTCCAGGATGAACACTGAAGCTTTCTTT. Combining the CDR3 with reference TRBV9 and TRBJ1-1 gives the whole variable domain DSGVTQTPKHLITATGQRVTLRCSPRSGDLSVYWYQQSLDQGLQFLIQYYNGEERAKGNILERFSAQQFPDLHSELNLSSLELGDSALYFCASSVASRMNTEAFFGQGTRLTVV.

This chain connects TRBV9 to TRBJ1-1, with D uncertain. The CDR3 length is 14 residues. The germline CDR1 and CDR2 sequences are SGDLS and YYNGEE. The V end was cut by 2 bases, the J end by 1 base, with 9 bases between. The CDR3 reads CASSVYRENTEAFF. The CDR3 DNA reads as TGTGCCAGCAGCGTGTACAGAGAGAACACTGAAGCTTTCTTT.

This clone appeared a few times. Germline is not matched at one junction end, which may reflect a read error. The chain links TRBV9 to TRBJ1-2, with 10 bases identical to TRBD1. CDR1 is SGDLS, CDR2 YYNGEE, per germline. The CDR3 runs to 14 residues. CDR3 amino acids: CASSVSLGQGTLLF. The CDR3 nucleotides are TGTGCCAGCAGCGTATCCCTGGGACAGGGGACTCTTCTCTTC.

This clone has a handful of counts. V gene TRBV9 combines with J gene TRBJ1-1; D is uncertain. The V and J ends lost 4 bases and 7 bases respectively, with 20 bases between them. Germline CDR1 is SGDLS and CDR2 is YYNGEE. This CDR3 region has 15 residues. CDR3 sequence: CASSPRAGNFNEAFF. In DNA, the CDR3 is TGTGCCAGCAGCCCACGGGCGGGGAATTTCAATGAAGCTTTCTTT.

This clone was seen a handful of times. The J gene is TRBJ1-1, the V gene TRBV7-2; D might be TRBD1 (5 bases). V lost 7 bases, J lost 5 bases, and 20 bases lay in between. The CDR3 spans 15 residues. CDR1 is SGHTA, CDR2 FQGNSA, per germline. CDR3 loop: CASTVRWGAGTEAFF. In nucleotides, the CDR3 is TGTGCCAGCACCGTTCGGTGGGGCGCGGGGACTGAAGCTTTCTTT.

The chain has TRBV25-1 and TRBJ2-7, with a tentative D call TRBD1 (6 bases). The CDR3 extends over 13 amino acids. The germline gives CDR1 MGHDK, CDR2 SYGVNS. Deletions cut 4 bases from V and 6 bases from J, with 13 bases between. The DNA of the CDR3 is TGTGCCAGCAGTGCTCAAGGGGGTGGCGAGCAGTACGTC. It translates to CASSAQGGGEQYV.